What follows are 8 T cell receptor beta chains derived from one specimen sequenced in a study of shared clonotypes between healthy human individuals. Clones were read by immunoSEQ multiplex PCR, and TCRdb kept only the in-frame ones, dropping some. The data show fewer than 850,000 clones, with 60% to 80% seen just once and around 2% held by the top ten. Sequenced: memory CD4+ T cells sorted from blood. Described subset: CD45RA-negative fraction. These receptors came from a woman in her 30s in good health.

Only a few counts were recorded for this clone. V gene TRBV2 combines with J gene TRBJ2-5, with TRBD1 identical over 7 bases. From germline, CDR1 is SNHLY and CDR2 FYNNEI. Unmatched junction bases numbered 9, after V lost 4 bases and J lost 7 bases. The CDR3 covers 14 residues. CDR3 coding DNA: TGTGCCAGCAGTGTAGACAGGGCCAGTGGGACCCAGTACTTC. Protein: CASSVDRASGTQYF.

J is TRBJ2-3 and V is TRBV7-6; 7 bases line up with TRBD2. Germline lookup yields CDR1 SGHVS and CDR2 FNYEAQ. Trimming cost V 4 bases and J 9 bases; bases outside gene matches: 7. The CDR3 runs to 13 residues. The CDR3: CASSSQRDVTQYF. CDR3 sequence (DNA): TGTGCCAGCAGCTCGCAGCGGGACGTCACGCAGTATTTT.

The chain combines TRBV28 with TRBJ2-7, with 7 bases identical to TRBD2. The CDR3 runs to 14 residues. CDR1 MDHEN and CDR2 SYDVKM come from the germline V gene. The junction had 6 bases not matched to a gene; V was cut back by 7 bases and J by 0 bases. CDR3 DNA sequence: TGTGCCAGCATTTCGGGGGGTCCCTCCTACGAGCAGTACTTC. Translation gives CASISGGPSYEQYF.

This chain uses TRBV19 with TRBJ1-1; D may be TRBD1 (6 bases). V shed 1 base and J shed 8 bases, with 14 bases lying between them. CDR3 length equals 14 residues. Germline V gives CDR1 LNHDA, CDR2 SQIVND (reference sequence). Here the CDR3 reads CASSIGRGQFEAFF. The DNA for the CDR3 is TGTGCCAGTAGTATAGGCAGAGGACAGTTCGAAGCTTTCTTT.

This rearrangement joins TRBV18 to TRBJ2-1; 9 nucleotides agree with TRBD1. The CDR3 contains 16 residues. Looked up from germline, CDR1 is KGHSH and CDR2 is LQKENI. V was clipped by 3 bases and J by 10 bases; unmatched bases: 13. CDR3: CASSPSGTGREREQFF. The CDR3 nucleotides read TGTGCCAGCTCACCCTCAGGGACAGGGAGAGAGAGGGAGCAGTTCTTC.

The V and J genes are TRBV5-1 and TRBJ1-2; D is unclear. Trimming shortened V by 0 bases and J by 6 bases, and 9 bases separated the two germline ends. The length of the CDR3 is 13 residues. CDR1 SGHRS and CDR2 YFSETQ come from the germline V gene. CDR3 amino acids: CASSLGATNGYTF. Written as DNA, the CDR3 is TGCGCCAGCAGCTTGGGTGCGACCAATGGCTACACCTTC. Full variable domain (missing parts from reference TRBV5-1 and TRBJ1-2): KAGVTQTPRYLIKTRGQQVTLSCSPISGHRSVSWYQQTPGQGLQFLFEYFSETQRNKGNFPGRFSGRQFSNSRSEMNVSTLELGDSALYLCASSLGATNGYTFGSGTRLTVV.

The chain joins TRBV18 to TRBJ2-3, with a tentative D call TRBD1 (6 bases). The CDR3 totals 16 residues. V lost 4 bases to trimming and J lost 0 bases, with 14 bases between them. Per germline, CDR1 KGHSH and CDR2 LQKENI. For the CDR3, the DNA is TGTGCCAGCTCACGCGGACAGATGTCTAGCACAGATACGCAGTATTTT. Its translation is CASSRGQMSSTDTQYF.

In nucleotides, the CDR3 is TGTGCCACGGGACAGGGAGTTGAAGCTTTCTTT. It specifies CATGQGVEAFF. V gene TRBV19 combines with J gene TRBJ1-1; TRBD1 agrees at 9 bases. Trimming cost V 10 bases and J 7 bases; bases outside gene matches: 4. The CDR3 totals 11 residues. Germline values: CDR1 LNHDA, CDR2 SQIVND (reference sequence). Based on the CDR3 plus reference TRBV19 and TRBJ1-1, the full variable domain is DGGITQSPKYLFRKEGQNVTLSCEQNLNHDAMYWYRQDPGQGLRLIYYSQIVNDFQKGDIAEGYSVSREKKESFPLTVTSAQKNPTAFYLCATGQGVEAFFGQGTRLTVV.